The T cell receptor beta chain described here comes from a study of cytomegalovirus exposure and HLA in healthy donors. This CDR3 comprises 13 residues. Germline lookup yields CDR1 WSHSY and CDR2 SAAADI. V lost 4 bases and J lost 4; bases outside the gene matches: 2. The study ran its PCR with 60 Vbeta and 13 Jbeta primers. Repertoires were generated with immunoSEQ multiplex PCR, while TCRdb's copy carries only in-frame clones and drops some. Of around 190,000 clones listed, 75% to 90% are singletons. The chain combines TRBV10-2 with TRBJ1-1; 8 bases agree with TRBD1. This sequence originates from a woman between 25 and 40 years old in good health and CMV-seronegative. Sequencing was done on a sample of PBMCs. This CDR3 reads CASSAQGGTEAFF. The CDR3 bases are TGCGCCAGCAGTGCACAGGGGGGCACTGAAGCTTTCTTT.